These T cell receptor beta chains were read from a single sample in a study of T cells in Graves' hyperthyroidism and ophthalmopathy. TCRdb re-called the multiplex PCR reads through MiXCR, storing one row per CDR3 protein. The sample contains roughly 380,000 distinct CDR3 sequences, approximately 15% of which appear only once. The sample comprised blood. Every receptor here comes from a woman aged 55-70 years with Graves' hyperthyroidism. CDR3s leave out the opening cysteine and the closing phenylalanine or tryptophan. Not every row has a clone size; where given, it reads once, few, many or a size class.

v_call	j_call	clone_size	cdr3_aa
TRBV20-1	TRBJ2-3	many	SASRSDTQY
TRBV18	TRBJ2-7	many	ASSPGTDPPYEQY
TRBV2	TRBJ2-5	many	ASTGTGTQETQY
TRBV5-1	TRBJ1-4	NA	ASSLWQGDEKLF
TRBV20-1	TRBJ1-5	many	SARVGLYSNQPQH
TRBV7-8	TRBJ2-5	few	ASSVEETQY
TRBV15	TRBJ1-2	few	ATTLGRVSGYT
TRBV20-1	TRBJ2-1	many	SARDRGRAVGEQF
TRBV27	TRBJ2-7	many	ASSPRTGISYEQY
TRBV19	TRBJ1-1	few	ASTSSGASEAF
TRBV4-1	TRBJ2-5	many	ASSQAPRETQY
TRBV15	TRBJ2-7	many	ATSRNRGQGAYEQY
TRBV18	TRBJ2-4	many	ASSPGMGGDIQY
TRBV19	TRBJ1-5	many	ASKPRRASNQPQH
TRBV6-1	TRBJ1-6	NA	ATGSGRNNSPLH
TRBV6-1	TRBJ2-1	once	ASRNQGRLAVNNEQF
TRBV11-2	TRBJ2-7	many	ASSTSRDQQRGIFEQY
TRBV28	TRBJ1-2	NA	ASSRAQGTNYGYT
TRBV9	TRBJ2-1	NA	ASTPGRDWGYFYNEQF
TRBV18	TRBJ2-5	many	ASSLWARPQETQY
TRBV30	TRBJ1-5	NA	AWSVNTGPYSNQPQH
TRBV30	TRBJ2-1	many	AWETGYNEQF
TRBV18	TRBJ1-5	few	ASSQGVNQLQH
TRBV3-1	TRBJ1-2	many	ASRGFYGYT
TRBV12-3/TRBV12-4	TRBJ1-5	many	ASRPGGTSNQPQH
TRBV10-1	TRBJ2-1	many	ASSGATAGDNEQF
TRBV9	TRBJ2-7	NA	ASSGGLDYEQY
TRBV18	TRBJ1-2	many	ASSPRLSTANYGYT
TRBV4-1	TRBJ1-6	NA	ASSQVPGQGGNSPLH